One sample yielded the 27 T cell receptor beta chains listed below, sequenced in a study of T cell changes during pregnancy in multiple sclerosis. Libraries were prepared by immunoSEQ multiplex PCR; TCRdb keeps only in-frame clonotypes and omits some of them. The sample lists about 65,000 clones; around 94% were seen once. Here the sequenced sample was CD8+ T cells from peripheral blood mononuclear cells, taken in the third trimester of pregnancy. All receptors derive from a female donor in good health, enrolled as a control in a pregnancy study.

The chain links TRBV9 to TRBJ1-1; 9 bases match TRBD1. The CDR3 loop spans 18 amino acids. Germline-derived CDR1 and CDR2 are SGDLS and YYNGEE. Germline trimming cut 4 bases from V and 1 base from J; bases unmatched to any gene: 14. The chain's CDR3 is CASSHPRTGEGQNTEAFF. The CDR3 coding sequence is TGTGCCAGCAGCCACCCGCGGACAGGGGAAGGGCAGAACACTGAAGCTTTCTTT. Using reference TRBV9 and TRBJ1-1 for the parts outside the CDR3, the full variable domain is DSGVTQTPKHLITATGQRVTLRCSPRSGDLSVYWYQQSLDQGLQFLIQYYNGEERAKGNILERFSAQQFPDLHSELNLSSLELGDSALYFCASSHPRTGEGQNTEAFFGQGTRLTVV.

J is TRBJ2-3 and V is TRBV7-9; D perhaps matches TRBD2 (5 bases). Germline loops: CDR1 SEHNR, CDR2 FQNEAQ (reference sequence). CDR3 length: 14 residues. With 2 bases removed from V and 6 bases from J, the gap between germline ends came to 12 bases. Here the CDR3 reads CASSLSYGGDTQYF. The CDR3 DNA reads as TGTGCCAGCAGCTTATCCTACGGCGGGGATACGCAGTATTTT.

The chain combines TRBV2 with TRBJ1-1, with D possibly being TRBD1 (5 bases). V lost 0 bases, J lost 0 bases, and 14 bases lay in between. Germline V gene lookup returns CDR1 SNHLY and CDR2 FYNNEI. This CDR3 spans 17 amino acids. CDR3 protein: CASSEARQGYMNTEAFF. In nucleotides, the CDR3 is TGTGCCAGCAGTGAAGCGAGGCAGGGATACATGAACACTGAAGCTTTCTTT.

This chain connects TRBV23-1 to TRBJ1-2; 10 positions agree with TRBD1. TRBV23-1 is assigned to the ORF class and has an uncertain function. The CDR3 has 19 residues. Germline trimming cut 8 bases from V and 0 bases from J; bases unmatched to any gene: 18. The CDR3 DNA follows: TGCGCCAGCGGGGGACAGGGGATGAGTTGGCCCCTAGCTAACTATGGCTACACCTTC. Protein sequence: CASGGQGMSWPLANYGYTF.

The V call is TRBV11-1, the J call TRBJ2-7, with D possibly TRBD1 on 5 matching bases. The germline V gene encodes CDR1 SGHAT and CDR2 FQDESV (reference sequence). V lost 0 bases and J lost 5, with 11 bases in between. This CDR3 region has 14 residues. The CDR3 loop reads CASSLAKGVDEQYF. DNA for the CDR3: TGTGCCAGCAGCTTAGCGAAAGGGGTCGACGAGCAGTACTTC.

The chain joins TRBV11-2 to TRBJ1-4; D is uncertain. The V end was cut by 5 bases, the J end by 7 bases, with 11 bases between. CDR3 length: 13 amino acids. Germline loops: CDR1 SGHAT, CDR2 FQNNGV. CDR3 DNA: TGTGCCAGCAGCCCAACCTGGGCTGAAAAACTGTTTTTT. It is translated as CASSPTWAEKLFF.

This chain connects TRBV7-2 to TRBJ2-5; weak D call: TRBD1 (5 bases). Per germline, CDR1 SGHTA and CDR2 FQGNSA. The CDR3 runs to 18 residues. V was trimmed by 2 bases and J by 0 bases, leaving 19 bases between them. This chain's CDR3 is CASSLFSWPGLDQETQYF. For the CDR3, the DNA is TGTGCCAGCAGCTTATTTTCCTGGCCAGGGTTGGACCAAGAGACCCAGTACTTC. The entire variable domain, with the rest obtained from reference TRBV7-2 and TRBJ2-5, is as follows: GAGVSQSPSNKVTEKGKDVELRCDPISGHTALYWYRQSLGQGLEFLIYFQGNSAPDKSGLPSDRFSAERTGGSVSTLTIQRTQQEDSAVYLCASSLFSWPGLDQETQYFGPGTRLLVL.

The rearrangement uses TRBV13 and TRBJ2-1, with 11 nucleotides matching TRBD2. CDR3 length: 15 amino acids. CDR1 and CDR2 (germline): PRHDT, FYEKMQ (reference sequence). The V gene end was trimmed by 5 bases and the J gene end by 10 bases; junction bases not matched to a gene: 10. This chain's CDR3 is CASSERLAGTGEQFF. As DNA, the CDR3 is TGTGCCAGCAGCGAGAGACTAGCGGGGACGGGGGAGCAGTTCTTC. Complete variable domain (other parts from reference TRBV13 and TRBJ2-1): AAGVIQSPRHLIKEKRETATLKCYPIPRHDTVYWYQQGPGQDPQFLISFYEKMQSDKGSIPDRFSAQQFSDYHSELNMSSLELGDSALYFCASSERLAGTGEQFFGPGTRLTVL.

The chain uses TRBV6-5 and TRBJ1-4; a weak D match, TRBD1 (5 bases). Trimming took off 6 bases at V and 4 bases at J, with 12 bases between the two ends. This CDR3 contains 14 residues. Germline CDR1 and CDR2: MNHEY and SVGAGI. CDR3 sequence: CASRRQSLNEKLFF. CDR3 coding DNA: TGTGCCAGCAGACGACAGAGCCTTAATGAAAAACTGTTTTTT.

The chain carries TRBV15 and TRBJ1-6; the D is unclear. Trimming pared 3 bases from V and 2 bases from J, leaving 5 bases between. Germline lookup yields CDR1 LNHNV and CDR2 YYDKDF (reference sequence). The CDR3 sequence is 14 residues long. As DNA, the CDR3 is TGTGCCACCAGCAGGCCAGCCTATAATTCACCCCTCCACTTT. This sequence encodes CATSRPAYNSPLHF.

CDR3 coding DNA: TGCGCCAGCAGTCAATCCGCTACCTGGACTAGCGGGGGGGATTGCGAGCAGTACTTC. Translating gives CASSQSATWTSGGDCEQYF. The chain carries TRBV23-1 and TRBJ2-7; TRBD2 aligns across 15 bases. TRBV23-1 is an ORF, and what it does is uncertain. The trim removed 0 bases at V and 6 bases at J, leaving 12 bases unmatched. The CDR3 covers 19 residues.

This clone was recorded a few times. The V and J genes are TRBV7-9 and TRBJ2-2; 7 bases align to TRBD1. Trimming removed 5 bases from V and 3 bases from J; junction bases left unmatched: 3. Germline V gives CDR1 SEHNR, CDR2 FQNEAQ (reference sequence). The CDR3 has 14 amino acids. Here the CDR3 DNA reads TGTGCCAGCAGCCCCGACAGGGACACCGGGGAGCTGTTTTTT. This encodes CASSPDRDTGELFF.

The V call is TRBV2, the J call TRBJ2-1; TRBD2 might be the D (7 bases). V lost 3 bases and J lost 5, with 17 bases in between. The CDR3 length is 16 residues. CDR1 and CDR2 from the germline V gene are SNHLY and FYNNEI. In DNA, the CDR3 is TGTGCCAGCAGTGACGGCGGGGGCCCCAAAAACAATGAGCAGTTCTTC. Its translation: CASSDGGGPKNNEQFF.

The chain joins TRBV27 to TRBJ1-6, with TRBD1 identical over 7 bases. The trim removed 6 bases at V and 7 bases at J, leaving 15 bases unmatched. The CDR3 runs to 17 residues. Germline V gives CDR1 MNHEY, CDR2 SMNVEV (reference sequence). The CDR3 region is CASSNSQGTAKNSPLHF. In DNA form, the CDR3 reads TGTGCCAGCAGCAACTCCCAGGGGACAGCCAAGAATTCACCCCTCCACTTT.

This clone was recorded once. This chain joins TRBV7-9 and TRBJ2-7, with 9 bases lining up with TRBD1. There are 16 residues in the CDR3. Trimming took 5 bases from V and 2 from J; bases not matched to a gene: 10. Germline V gene data show CDR1 as SEHNR and CDR2 as FQNEAQ (reference sequence). The CDR3 nucleotides read TGTGCCAGCAGCGGAGGGACAGGGCGAAAGGCCTACGAGCAGTACTTC. This codes for CASSGGTGRKAYEQYF.

This clone showed up just a few times. The rearrangement uses TRBV5-6 and TRBJ1-5; 9 nucleotides line up with TRBD1. The CDR3 is made up of 16 amino acids. V dropped 0 bases and J dropped 5; count of bases not matched to a gene: 6. Germline V lookup: CDR1 SGHDT, CDR2 YYEEEE. Written as DNA, the CDR3 is TGTGCCAGCAGCTTGGGTCCGGGACAGGGTGATCAGCCCCAGCATTTT. The encoded protein is CASSLGPGQGDQPQHF.

V and J are TRBV7-6 and TRBJ1-2; tentatively, D is TRBD1 (5 bases). The CDR3 has 15 residues. Between the trimmed V and J ends, which lost 0 bases and 4 bases, there was a span of 12 bases. Germline CDR1 and CDR2: SGHVS and FNYEAQ. The CDR3 nucleotides read TGTGCCAGCAGCTTAGCGGCGGCGGGGGTCTATGGCTACACCTTC. Protein: CASSLAAAGVYGYTF.

The CDR3 region is CASMGQGARGYGYTF. The CDR3 nucleotides read TGTGCCAGCATGGGACAGGGGGCGCGTGGCTATGGCTACACCTTC. V and J are TRBV27 and TRBJ1-2, with 12 bases that match TRBD1. The J segment lost 4 bases and the V segment lost 7 bases, leaving 7 bases of the junction unmatched. This CDR3 has 15 amino acids. Germline V gene data show CDR1 as MNHEY and CDR2 as SMNVEV (reference sequence).

This clone turned up a few times. This chain links TRBV28 with TRBJ1-6; no reliable D call. Germline V gene data show CDR1 as MDHEN and CDR2 as SYDVKM. V lost 6 bases and J 10 bases, leaving 13 bases between the germline ends. The CDR3 extends over 13 amino acids. The chain's CDR3 is CASSLLGRSPLHF. CDR3 nucleotide sequence: TGTGCCAGCAGCCTTCTCGGTCGGTCACCCCTCCACTTT.

Of note for this clone: The junction departs from the called germline gene at one end, perhaps through a read error. J is TRBJ1-3 and V is TRBV4-3, with D perhaps matching TRBD1 (5 bases). CDR3 length: 16 residues. Germline V gives CDR1 LGHNA, CDR2 YSLEER. DNA for the CDR3: TGCGCCAGCAGCCCCACATCGTTGGGGCCTGGAGACACCATATATTTT. This codes for CASSPTSLGPGDTIYF.

The chain is built from TRBV4-3 and TRBJ1-3; possible D gene TRBD1, 6 bases. The CDR3 has 19 residues. V lost 1 base and J lost 3, with 22 bases in between. CDR1 and CDR2 (germline): LGHNA, YSLEER. This CDR3 reads CASSQAITHQGLDGNTIYF. The CDR3 DNA sequence: TGCGCCAGCAGCCAAGCGATTACGCACCAGGGGCTGGATGGAAACACCATATATTTT.

The chain recombines TRBV10-3 with TRBJ1-3; D is undetermined. The V gene's germline CDR1 is ENHRY and CDR2 SYGVKD. This CDR3 has 16 residues. V dropped 3 bases and J dropped 0 bases, with 12 bases sitting between them. The CDR3: CAISEPDPSSGNTIYF. The DNA for the CDR3 is TGTGCCATCAGTGAACCCGACCCTAGCTCTGGAAACACCATATATTTT.

The DNA of the CDR3 is TGTGCCAGCAGCGTGGGACAGGGGGGCAATCAGCCCCAGCATTTT. Translating it yields CASSVGQGGNQPQHF. The chain is built from TRBV7-6 and TRBJ1-5, with TRBD1 matching over 11 bases. The CDR3 covers 15 residues. Trimming at V came to 5 bases and at J to 2 bases, leaving 2 bases not matched to a gene. Germline assignment: CDR1 SGHVS and CDR2 FNYEAQ.

This clone was seen only once. V and J are TRBV11-2 and TRBJ1-1; 7 nucleotides match TRBD1. Germline loops: CDR1 SGHAT, CDR2 FQNNGV. CDR3 length equals 14 residues. The V and J ends lost 5 bases and 1 base, in that order; junction bases with no gene match: 4. The CDR3 DNA reads as TGTGCCAGCAGCATAAGGACAGGGAACACTGAAGCTTTCTTT. Translating gives CASSIRTGNTEAFF.

The gene calls are TRBV27 and TRBJ2-1, with unresolved D. The germline V and J ends were trimmed by 0 bases and 7 bases, with 7 bases remaining between them. Germline V gives CDR1 MNHEY, CDR2 SMNVEV (reference sequence). This CDR3 has 13 residues. The CDR3 sequence: CASSLSSGNEQFF. The CDR3 nucleotides read TGTGCCAGCAGTTTATCGTCCGGTAATGAGCAGTTCTTC.

This chain uses TRBV27 with TRBJ2-7; D uncertain. CDR3 length equals 13 residues. V lost 6 bases and J 6 bases, leaving 15 bases between the germline ends. The germline gives CDR1 MNHEY, CDR2 SMNVEV (reference sequence). The CDR3 loop reads CASSPPSRREQYF. The CDR3, as DNA: TGTGCCAGCAGCCCCCCTAGTAGGCGCGAGCAGTACTTC.

This chain connects TRBV4-2 to TRBJ2-7; TRBD2 agrees at 9 bases. This CDR3 has 18 amino acids. CDR1 and CDR2 from the germline V gene are LGHNA and YNFKEQ. The trim removed 0 bases at V and 0 bases at J, leaving 9 bases unmatched. The CDR3 DNA reads TGTGCCAGCAGCCAAGAAGGGTCGGCGGGGGGGTACTCCTACGAGCAGTACTTC. Amino acids: CASSQEGSAGGYSYEQYF.